This TCR beta chain was captured by sequencing in a study of response to subunit inactivated influenza vaccine. From the RT-PCR reads, TCRdb called clonotypes with MiXCR, one entry per CDR3 protein. The profile shows hundreds of thousands of distinct CDR3 sequences, about a fifth of them singletons. Only a few counts were recorded for this clonotype. The specimen was PBMCs from blood, collected 5 days after vaccination. This receptor was obtained from a man between 50 and 59 years old who received an inactivated influenza vaccine.

The CDR3 spells CASSRVRGRGGDTQYF. The CDR3 DNA reads as TGTGCCAGCTCAAGGGTCCGCGGGAGGGGGGGAGATACGCAGTATTTT. The rearrangement uses TRBV6-1 and TRBJ2-3, with 9 bases matching TRBD2. From germline, CDR1 is MNHNS and CDR2 SASEGT. The V segment lost 8 bases and the J segment 5 bases; nucleotides outside the gene matches: 14. CDR3 size: 16 residues.